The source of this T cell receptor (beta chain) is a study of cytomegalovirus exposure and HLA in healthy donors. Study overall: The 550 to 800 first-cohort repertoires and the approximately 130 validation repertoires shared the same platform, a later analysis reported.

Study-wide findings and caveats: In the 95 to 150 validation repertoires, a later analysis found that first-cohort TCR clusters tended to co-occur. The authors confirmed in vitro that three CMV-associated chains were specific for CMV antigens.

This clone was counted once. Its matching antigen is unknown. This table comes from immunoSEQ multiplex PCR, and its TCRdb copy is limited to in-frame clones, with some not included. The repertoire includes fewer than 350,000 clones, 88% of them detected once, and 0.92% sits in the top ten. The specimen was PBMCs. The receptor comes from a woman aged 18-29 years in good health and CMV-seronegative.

The CDR3 reads CASRQQGLPYEQYF. CDR3 nucleotide sequence: TGTGCCAGCAGGCAACAGGGGCTCCCCTACGAGCAGTACTTC. The rearrangement joins TRBV27 to TRBJ2-7; 7 bases fit TRBD1. The trim removed 6 bases at V and 2 bases at J, leaving 7 bases unmatched. CDR1 MNHEY and CDR2 SMNVEV come from the germline V gene (reference sequence). This CDR3 contains 14 residues.